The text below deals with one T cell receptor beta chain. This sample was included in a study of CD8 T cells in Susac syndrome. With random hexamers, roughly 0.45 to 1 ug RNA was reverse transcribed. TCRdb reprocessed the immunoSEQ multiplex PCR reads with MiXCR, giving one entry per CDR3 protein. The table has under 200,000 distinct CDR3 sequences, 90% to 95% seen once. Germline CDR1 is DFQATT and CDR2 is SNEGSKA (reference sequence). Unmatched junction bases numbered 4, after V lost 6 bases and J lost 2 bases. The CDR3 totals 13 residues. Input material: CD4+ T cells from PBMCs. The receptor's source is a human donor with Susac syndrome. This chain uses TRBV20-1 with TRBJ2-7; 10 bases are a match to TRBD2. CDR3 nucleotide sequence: TGCAGTGCCGGACTAGCGGACACCTACGAGCAGTACTTC. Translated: CSAGLADTYEQYF.